These 15 T cell receptor beta chains came from one sample sequenced in a study of T cell responses to AZD1222 COVID-19 vaccine. The protocol was immunoSEQ multiplex PCR, while the TCRdb copy is restricted to in-frame clones and leaves out a portion. The sample shows about 45,000 clones, around 80% of them seen only once. This specimen consisted of peripheral blood, obtained on day 0 of AZD1222 vaccination. These receptors originate from an adult in good health.

The chain combines TRBV5-1 with TRBJ1-5, with D possibly being TRBD1 (5 bases). CDR3 size: 16 residues. Trimming pared 0 bases from V and 1 base from J, leaving 11 bases between. CDR1 is SGHRS, CDR2 YFSETQ, per germline. The CDR3 nucleotides read TGCGCCAGCAGCTTGGATGGGGGGAAGAGCAATCAGCCCCAGCATTTT. This gives the protein CASSLDGGKSNQPQHF.

The rearrangement joins TRBV29-1 to TRBJ2-3; D is perhaps TRBD2 (6 bases). Germline assignment: CDR1 SQVTM and CDR2 ANQGSEA. Between the trimmed V and J ends, which lost 4 bases and 1 base, there was a span of 9 bases. This CDR3 has 13 amino acids. CDR3 sequence (DNA): TGCAGCGTTGGGAGGGATGGCACAGATACGCAGTATTTT. This codes for CSVGRDGTDTQYF.

The sample holds one count of this clone. The chain recombines TRBV19 with TRBJ2-2; TRBD1 matches 7 bases. The trim removed 5 bases at V and 4 bases at J, leaving 4 bases unmatched. Germline CDR1 reads LNHDA; CDR2 reads SQIVND (reference sequence). This CDR3 has 14 residues. The CDR3: CASSLGQTTGELFF. In DNA form, the CDR3 reads TGTGCCAGTAGTTTGGGACAGACCACCGGGGAGCTGTTTTTT.

The chain links TRBV3-1 (or the pseudogene TRBV3-2) to TRBJ2-1; D may be TRBD1 (5 bases). This CDR3 comprises 16 residues. V lost 0 bases and J lost 9, with 18 bases in between. Germline assignment: CDR1 LGHDT and CDR2 YNNKEL (reference sequence). CDR3 region: CASSQDRGAGLGEQFF. The CDR3 nucleotides are TGTGCCAGCAGCCAAGATAGAGGAGCAGGGTTGGGTGAGCAGTTCTTC.

The chain carries TRBV7-8 and TRBJ2-2, with a possible D match to TRBD2 (6 bases). V was shortened by 1 base and J by 2 bases, with 17 bases between the two germline ends. This CDR3 spans 18 amino acids. Germline CDR1 and CDR2: SGHVS and FQNEAQ. This CDR3 is CASSLETSGSPNTGELFF. CDR3 nucleotide sequence: TGTGCCAGCAGCTTAGAGACTAGTGGTAGCCCTAACACCGGGGAGCTGTTTTTT.

The rearrangement uses TRBV4-2 and TRBJ2-1, with TRBD2 matching 9 bases. From germline, CDR1 is LGHNA and CDR2 YNFKEQ. V was pared by 0 bases and J by 4 bases, with 7 bases of the junction left unmatched. The CDR3 consists of 17 residues. The CDR3 nucleotides read TGTGCCAGCAGCCAAGACCATCTAGCGGGGCATTACAATGAGCAGTTCTTC. It yields the protein CASSQDHLAGHYNEQFF.

The V and J genes are TRBV6-6 and TRBJ1-4; unclear D gene. The CDR3 extends over 16 amino acids. Per the germline V gene, CDR1 is MNHNY and CDR2 is SVGAGI (reference sequence). Trimming cost V 4 bases and J 0 bases, with 12 bases left between them. The CDR3 sequence: CASSSAGGATNEKLFF. CDR3 nucleotides: TGTGCCAGCAGTTCGGCAGGTGGAGCAACTAATGAAAAACTGTTTTTT.

The V call is TRBV5-1, the J call TRBJ2-3; 8 positions agree with TRBD2. The CDR3 runs to 15 residues. V lost 6 bases, J lost 2 bases, and 8 bases stayed unmatched. Germline lookup yields CDR1 SGHRS and CDR2 YFSETQ. CDR3 in amino acids: CASKVFGGDTDTQYF. CDR3 sequence (DNA): TGCGCCAGCAAGGTTTTCGGGGGGGACACAGATACGCAGTATTTT.

The V gene is TRBV6-4, the J gene TRBJ1-6; D gene ambiguous. Looked up from germline, CDR1 is MRHNA and CDR2 is SNTAGT. The V end was cut by 3 bases, the J end by 13 bases, with 22 bases between. The CDR3 loop spans 16 amino acids. This CDR3 is CASSDVGGSPTEPLHF. The CDR3 DNA reads TGTGCCAGCAGTGATGTGGGCGGATCTCCGACCGAGCCCCTCCACTTT.

The J gene is TRBJ2-1, the V gene TRBV9; 11 nucleotides match TRBD1. This CDR3 spans 14 amino acids. Germline-derived CDR1 and CDR2 are SGDLS and YYNGEE. The junction had 4 bases not matched to a gene; V was cut back by 4 bases and J by 7 bases. Here the CDR3 reads CASSPRDRGNEQFF. CDR3 sequence (DNA): TGTGCCAGCAGCCCCCGGGACAGGGGGAATGAGCAGTTCTTC.

This clone was picked up a small number of times. This chain's CDR3 is CASSFQGPETQYF. The CDR3 DNA sequence: TGTGCCAGCAGTTTTCAGGGGCCGGAGACCCAGTACTTC. V is TRBV12-3 or TRBV12-4 and J is TRBJ2-5; D is perhaps TRBD1 (6 bases). The CDR3 sequence is 13 residues long. V lost 3 bases and J lost 5, with 10 bases in between.

J is TRBJ1-6 and V is TRBV5-1, with TRBD1 identical over 8 bases. With V trimmed by 1 base and J by 9 bases, 9 bases remained unmatched. Germline loops: CDR1 SGHRS, CDR2 YFSETQ. The CDR3 consists of 16 residues. CDR3 sequence reads: CASSLRQGASGSPLHF. The CDR3 bases are TGCGCCAGCAGCTTGCGCCAGGGGGCCTCCGGTTCACCCCTCCACTTT.

V usage is TRBV2 and J usage is TRBJ2-7; TRBD2 matches 10 bases. Germline-derived CDR1 and CDR2 are SNHLY and FYNNEI. J was trimmed by 3 bases and V by 6 bases; bases with no gene match: 2. The CDR3 is 13 amino acids. CDR3 protein: CASRLAGDYEQYF. For the CDR3, the DNA is TGTGCCAGCAGGCTAGCGGGGGACTACGAGCAGTACTTC.

This clone appeared a few times. The genes are TRBV10-3 and TRBJ1-5; 7 nucleotides line up with TRBD1. CDR1 is ENHRY and CDR2 is SYGVKD in the germline V gene. The J segment lost 4 bases and the V segment lost 10 bases, leaving 7 bases of the junction unmatched. This CDR3 contains 13 residues. This chain's CDR3 is CATRQGSNQPQHF. CDR3 in DNA: TGTGCCACCAGACAGGGATCTAATCAGCCCCAGCATTTT.

The chain carries TRBV7-2 and TRBJ2-2; D not certain. The CDR3 length is 18 residues. V lost 5 bases and J lost 4, with 23 bases in between. The germline V gene encodes CDR1 SGHTA and CDR2 FQGNSA. In nucleotides, the CDR3 is TGTGCCAGCAGCCCGAAGTCGTCTCTCTCGCCGTTCACCGGGGAGCTGTTTTTT. Translating it yields CASSPKSSLSPFTGELFF.